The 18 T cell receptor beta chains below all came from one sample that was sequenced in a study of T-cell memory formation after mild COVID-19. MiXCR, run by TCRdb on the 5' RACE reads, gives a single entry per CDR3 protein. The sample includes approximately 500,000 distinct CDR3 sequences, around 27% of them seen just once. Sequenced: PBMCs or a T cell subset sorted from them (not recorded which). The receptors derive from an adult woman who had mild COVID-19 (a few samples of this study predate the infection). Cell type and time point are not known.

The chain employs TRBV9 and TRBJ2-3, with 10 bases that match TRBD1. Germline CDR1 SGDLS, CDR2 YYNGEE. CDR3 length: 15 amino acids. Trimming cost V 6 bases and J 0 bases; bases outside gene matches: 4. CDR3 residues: CASTRQGASTDTQYF. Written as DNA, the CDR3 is TGTGCCAGCACCAGACAGGGGGCTAGCACAGATACGCAGTATTTT.

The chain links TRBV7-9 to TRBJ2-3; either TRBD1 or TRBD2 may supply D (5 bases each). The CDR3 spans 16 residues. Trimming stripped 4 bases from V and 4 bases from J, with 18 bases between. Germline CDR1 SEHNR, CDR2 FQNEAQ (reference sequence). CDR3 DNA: TGTGCCAGCAGCTCCTTTTCGGGGCCCTTTGCAGATACGCAGTATTTT. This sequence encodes CASSSFSGPFADTQYF.

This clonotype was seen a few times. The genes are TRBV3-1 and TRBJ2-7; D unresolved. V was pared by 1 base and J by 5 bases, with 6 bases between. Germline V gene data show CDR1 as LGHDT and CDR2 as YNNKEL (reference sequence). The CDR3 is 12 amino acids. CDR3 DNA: TGTGCCAGCAGCCAAGGTAGGAACGAGCAGTACTTC. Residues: CASSQGRNEQYF.

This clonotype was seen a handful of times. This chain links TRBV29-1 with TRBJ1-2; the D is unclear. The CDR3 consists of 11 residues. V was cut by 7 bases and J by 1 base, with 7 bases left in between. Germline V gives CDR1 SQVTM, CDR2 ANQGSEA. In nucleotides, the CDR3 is TGCAGCGATAGAGATAACTATGGCTACACCTTC. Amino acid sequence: CSDRDNYGYTF.

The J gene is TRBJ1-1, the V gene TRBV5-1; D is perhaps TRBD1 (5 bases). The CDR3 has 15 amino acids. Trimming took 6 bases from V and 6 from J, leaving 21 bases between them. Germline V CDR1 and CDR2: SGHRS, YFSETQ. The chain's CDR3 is CASKGGTGRIPEAFF. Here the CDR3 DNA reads TGCGCCAGCAAGGGCGGGACGGGGAGGATCCCTGAAGCTTTCTTT.

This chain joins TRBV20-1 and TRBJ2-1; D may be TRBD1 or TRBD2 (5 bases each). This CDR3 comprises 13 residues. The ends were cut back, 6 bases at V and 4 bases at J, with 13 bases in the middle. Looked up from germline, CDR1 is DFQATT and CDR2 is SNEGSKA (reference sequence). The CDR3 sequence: CSAPGRTYNEQFF. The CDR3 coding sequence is TGCAGTGCACCGGGACGGACATACAATGAGCAGTTCTTC.

The CDR3 is CASSHDLKTGGNYGYTF. The DNA of the CDR3 is TGTGCCAGCAGCCACGACCTGAAGACAGGGGGAAACTATGGCTACACCTTC. V gene TRBV9 combines with J gene TRBJ1-2, with 9 bases identical to TRBD1. The CDR3 has 17 amino acids. Trimming took 4 bases from V and 2 from J; bases not matched to a gene: 12. Germline assignment: CDR1 SGDLS and CDR2 YYNGEE.

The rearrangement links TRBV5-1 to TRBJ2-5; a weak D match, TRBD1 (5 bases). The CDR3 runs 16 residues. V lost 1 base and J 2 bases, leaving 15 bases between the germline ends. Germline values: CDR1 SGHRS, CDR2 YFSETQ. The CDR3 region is CASSLTLAGQQETQYF. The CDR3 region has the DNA TGCGCCAGCAGCTTGACTCTTGCAGGGCAACAAGAGACCCAGTACTTC.

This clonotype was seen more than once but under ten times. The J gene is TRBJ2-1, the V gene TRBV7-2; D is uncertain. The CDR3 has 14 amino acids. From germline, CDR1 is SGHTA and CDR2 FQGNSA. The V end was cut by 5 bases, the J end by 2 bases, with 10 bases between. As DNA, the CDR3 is TGTGCCAGCAGCCTCCTTGAAGCCTACAATGAGCAGTTCTTC. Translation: CASSLLEAYNEQFF.

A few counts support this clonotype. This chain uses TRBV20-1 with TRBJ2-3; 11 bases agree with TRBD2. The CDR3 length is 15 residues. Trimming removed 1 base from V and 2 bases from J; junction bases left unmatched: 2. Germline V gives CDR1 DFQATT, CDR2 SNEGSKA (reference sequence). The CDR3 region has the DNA TGCAGTGCTAGAGCACTAGCGGGAGACACAGATACGCAGTATTTT. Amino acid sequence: CSARALAGDTDTQYF.

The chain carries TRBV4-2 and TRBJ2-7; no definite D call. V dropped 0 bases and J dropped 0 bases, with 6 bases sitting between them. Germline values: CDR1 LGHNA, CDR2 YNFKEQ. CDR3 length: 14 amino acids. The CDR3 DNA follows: TGTGCCAGCAGCCAAGAGCTGGTCTCCTACGAGCAGTACTTC. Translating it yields CASSQELVSYEQYF.

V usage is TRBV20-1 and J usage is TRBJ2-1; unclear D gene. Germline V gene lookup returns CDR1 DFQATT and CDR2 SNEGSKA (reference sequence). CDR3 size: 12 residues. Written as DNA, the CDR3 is TGCAGCCTACGGAGTTCCTACAATGAGCAGTTCTTC. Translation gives CSLRSSYNEQFF.

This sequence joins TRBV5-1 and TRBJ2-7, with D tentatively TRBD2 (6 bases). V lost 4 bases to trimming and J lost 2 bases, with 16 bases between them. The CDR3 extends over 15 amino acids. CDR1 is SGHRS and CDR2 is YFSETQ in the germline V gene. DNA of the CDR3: TGCGCCAGCAGCGGCCGGGACTTGACCACCTACGAGCAGTACTTC. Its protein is CASSGRDLTTYEQYF.

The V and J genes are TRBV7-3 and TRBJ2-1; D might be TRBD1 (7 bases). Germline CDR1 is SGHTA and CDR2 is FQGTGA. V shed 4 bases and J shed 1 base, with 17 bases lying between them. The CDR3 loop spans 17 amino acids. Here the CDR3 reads CASSSRGNRGSYNEQFF. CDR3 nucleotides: TGTGCCAGCAGCTCCCGGGGGAACAGGGGTTCCTACAATGAGCAGTTCTTC. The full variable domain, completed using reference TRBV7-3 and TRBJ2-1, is GAGVSQTPSNKVTEKGKYVELRCDPISGHTALYWYRQSLGQGPEFLIYFQGTGAADDSGLPNDRFFAVRPEGSVSTLKIQRTERGDSAVYLCASSSRGNRGSYNEQFFGPGTRLTVL.

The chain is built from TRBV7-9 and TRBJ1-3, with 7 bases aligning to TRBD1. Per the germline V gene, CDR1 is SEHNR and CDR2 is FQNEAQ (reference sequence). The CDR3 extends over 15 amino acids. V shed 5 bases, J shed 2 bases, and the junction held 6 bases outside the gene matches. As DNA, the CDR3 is TGTGCCAGCAGCCCGGACAGGTACCCTGGAAACACCATATATTTT. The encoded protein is CASSPDRYPGNTIYF.

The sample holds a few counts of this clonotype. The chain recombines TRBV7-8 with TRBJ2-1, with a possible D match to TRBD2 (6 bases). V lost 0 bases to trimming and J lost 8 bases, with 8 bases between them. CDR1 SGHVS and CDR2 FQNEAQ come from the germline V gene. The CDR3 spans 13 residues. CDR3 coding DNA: TGTGCCAGCAGCTTAGCGCGGAGGGATGAGCAGTTCTTC. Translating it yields CASSLARRDEQFF.

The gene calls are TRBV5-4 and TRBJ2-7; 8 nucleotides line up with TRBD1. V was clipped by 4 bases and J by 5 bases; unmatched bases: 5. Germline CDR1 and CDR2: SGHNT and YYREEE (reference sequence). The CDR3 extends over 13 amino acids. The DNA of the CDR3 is TGTGCCAGCAGCCGGACAGGGTTTGACGAGCAGTACTTC. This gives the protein CASSRTGFDEQYF. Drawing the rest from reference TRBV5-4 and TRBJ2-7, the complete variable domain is ETGVTQSPTHLIKTRGQQVTLRCSSQSGHNTVSWYQQALGQGPQFIFQYYREEENGRGNFPPRFSGLQFPNYSSELNVNALELDDSALYLCASSRTGFDEQYFGPGTRLTVT.

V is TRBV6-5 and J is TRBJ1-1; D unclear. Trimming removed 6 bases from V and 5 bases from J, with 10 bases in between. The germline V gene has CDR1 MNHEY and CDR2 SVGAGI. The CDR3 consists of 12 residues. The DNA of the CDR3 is TGTGCCAGCAGACGGACCTTAACTGAAGCTTTCTTT. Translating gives CASRRTLTEAFF.